Listed below are T cell receptor beta chains from one sample, sequenced in a study of OX40 agonist ivuxolimab in advanced cancers. Profiled with immunoSEQ multiplex PCR; TCRdb holds only in-frame clones, not every one. The repertoire includes about 93,000 clones, under 95% of them detected once, and roughly 0.5% sits in the top ten. The sample was CD4+ or CD8+ T cells sorted from blood, taken in a trial of the OX40 agonist ivuxolimab. These receptor sequences come from an adult with an advanced solid tumor such as melanoma, head and neck, liver or kidney cancer. The CDR3 runs from the conserved cysteine through the conserved F or W. The D gene is left open where the match is weak.

>-|TRBJ2-1|TRBV11-3
CASSPGVGHEQFF
>TRBD1|TRBJ1-2|TRBV7-2
CASSLVGTGGNYGYTF
>TRBD1|TRBJ2-7|TRBV19
CASSRYRDRFYEQYF
>-|TRBJ2-5|TRBV19
CASSMVVQKQETQYF
>TRBD2|TRBJ2-5|TRBV14
CASSQDLITSGRQETQYF
>-|TRBJ1-1|TRBV6-1
CASSLGKTEAFF
>TRBD2|TRBJ2-7|TRBV30
CAWSEGLAGREQYF
>-|TRBJ1-3|TRBV10-2
CASSGTDTGNTIYF
>-|TRBJ2-7|TRBV2
CASSEGDWALEQYF
>-|TRBJ2-1|TRBV6-1
CASSERGYEQFF
>TRBD1|TRBJ2-7|TRBV30
CAWSVTGGVGYEQYF
>-|TRBJ2-1|TRBV2
CASSMTVYNEQFF
>-|TRBJ1-6|TRBV9
CASSPFGGGIHSPLHF
>-|TRBJ1-3|TRBV7-3
CASSLQTGGGNTIYF
>TRBD2|TRBJ2-7|TRBV6-6
CASKGLTSGRYEQYF
>-|TRBJ2-5|TRBV5-4
CASSLPGRFQETQYF
>-|TRBJ1-3|TRBV18
CASSPSQGSGNTIYF
>-|TRBJ2-3|TRBV27
CASRPDSSDTQYF
>-|TRBJ2-2|TRBV7-9
CASSLFETNTGELFF
>-|TRBJ1-6|TRBV19
CASSMGFSSSPLHF
>TRBD2|TRBJ2-7|TRBV28
CASSLGLAGEREQYF